One sample yielded the 21 T cell receptor beta chains listed below, sequenced in a study of cytomegalovirus exposure and HLA in healthy donors. Both 60 Vbeta primers and 13 Jbeta primers went into the PCR. Profiled with immunoSEQ multiplex PCR; TCRdb holds only in-frame clones, not every one. The sample contains some 160,000 clones, roughly 88% of which appear only once. Material for sequencing was PBMCs. Receptors were obtained from a woman aged 18 to 35 in good health and CMV-seronegative.

This rearrangement joins TRBV4-1 to TRBJ1-5, with D possibly being TRBD1 (6 bases). V lost 0 bases and J lost 3, with 15 bases in between. Germline CDR1 reads MGHRA; CDR2 reads YSYEKL. The CDR3 runs 17 residues. This CDR3 is CASSQDIWGPANQPQHF. CDR3 sequence (DNA): TGCGCCAGCAGCCAAGATATATGGGGGCCGGCCAATCAGCCCCAGCATTTT.

The sample holds one count of this clone. The chain links TRBV5-5 to TRBJ1-1, with D hard to call. Germline V CDR1 and CDR2: SGHKS, YYEKEE (reference sequence). Trimming took off 4 bases at V and 2 bases at J, with 6 bases between the two ends. The CDR3 contains 12 residues. CDR3 DNA sequence: TGTGCCAGCAGCCCCGTAAACACTGAAGCTTTCTTT. Protein sequence: CASSPVNTEAFF.

J is TRBJ1-2 and V is TRBV5-1; no firm D call. Germline V lookup: CDR1 SGHRS, CDR2 YFSETQ. Trimming shortened V by 3 bases and J by 4 bases, and 10 bases separated the two germline ends. CDR3 size: 13 residues. CDR3 amino acids: CASSSSASYGYTF. The CDR3 bases are TGCGCCAGCAGCTCATCAGCTAGCTATGGCTACACCTTC.

The chain uses TRBV2 and TRBJ1-4; D gene uncertain. This CDR3 has 13 amino acids. CDR1 is SNHLY and CDR2 is FYNNEI in the germline V gene. Trimming removed 7 bases from V and 1 base from J, with 7 bases in between. CDR3 sequence reads: CASKRLTNEKLFF. CDR3 coding DNA: TGTGCCAGCAAACGGTTAACTAATGAAAAACTGTTTTTT.

The gene calls are TRBV5-6 and TRBJ1-4; TRBD1 matches at 8 bases. CDR1 and CDR2 (germline): SGHDT, YYEEEE. CDR3 length equals 15 residues. Trimming removed 3 bases from V and 5 bases from J; junction bases left unmatched: 6. In nucleotides, the CDR3 is TGTGCCAGCAGCTATAGGGACAGGCCGAATGAAAAACTGTTTTTT. Protein: CASSYRDRPNEKLFF.

V is TRBV11-2 and J is TRBJ2-3; D gene ambiguous. There are 14 residues in the CDR3. Germline CDR1 and CDR2: SGHAT and FQNNGV. V was clipped by 5 bases and J by 4 bases, with 13 bases between them. The CDR3 sequence: CASSPTARPDTQYF. In DNA form, the CDR3 reads TGTGCCAGCAGCCCCACGGCTAGGCCAGATACGCAGTATTTT.

This clone was seen once. The gene calls are TRBV2 and TRBJ2-2; D not certain. V lost 6 bases and J lost 0, with 5 bases in between. The CDR3 sequence is 13 residues long. Looked up from germline, CDR1 is SNHLY and CDR2 is FYNNEI. The CDR3 reads CASSATNTGELFF. CDR3 nucleotides: TGTGCCAGCAGCGCTACGAACACCGGGGAGCTGTTTTTT. The full variable domain, completed using reference TRBV2 and TRBJ2-2, is EPEVTQTPSHQVTQMGQEVILRCVPISNHLYFYWYRQILGQKVEFLVSFYNNEISEKSEIFDDQFSVERPDGSNFTLKIRSTKLEDSAMYFCASSATNTGELFFGEGSRLTVL.

This chain links TRBV5-1 with TRBJ1-2; 10 bases align to TRBD1. This CDR3 region has 15 residues. V shed 0 bases and J 4 bases; nucleotides not matched to a gene: 3. The germline V gene has CDR1 SGHRS and CDR2 YFSETQ. The CDR3 reads CASSLGDRGGYGYTF. DNA of the CDR3: TGCGCCAGCAGCTTGGGGGACAGGGGTGGCTATGGCTACACCTTC.

The chain is built from TRBV2 and TRBJ2-5; TRBD2 might be the D (5 bases). V dropped 9 bases and J dropped 0 bases, with 17 bases sitting between them. Germline assignment: CDR1 SNHLY and CDR2 FYNNEI. The CDR3 has 15 residues. CDR3 sequence: CARQGEAAYQETQYF. CDR3 in DNA: TGTGCCAGACAAGGCGAAGCGGCGTACCAAGAGACCCAGTACTTC. The full variable domain, completed using reference TRBV2 and TRBJ2-5, is EPEVTQTPSHQVTQMGQEVILRCVPISNHLYFYWYRQILGQKVEFLVSFYNNEISEKSEIFDDQFSVERPDGSNFTLKIRSTKLEDSAMYFCARQGEAAYQETQYFGPGTRLLVL.

The table lists this clone with a count of one. This chain uses TRBV4-1 with TRBJ1-1, with 7 bases matching TRBD1. The CDR3 sequence is 18 residues long. V lost 1 base, J lost 0 bases, and 11 bases stayed unmatched. Germline V CDR1 and CDR2: MGHRA, YSYEKL. CDR3 sequence: CASSQGTGRRSLNTEAFF. Here the CDR3 DNA reads TGCGCCAGCAGCCAAGGGACAGGCCGTAGGAGTTTGAACACTGAAGCTTTCTTT.

This chain links TRBV2 with TRBJ2-7; a weak D match, TRBD1 (5 bases). Germline V lookup: CDR1 SNHLY, CDR2 FYNNEI. The CDR3 totals 13 residues. V was trimmed by 2 bases and J by 5 bases, leaving 10 bases between them. CDR3 bases: TGTGCCAGCAGTGAAAAAAGGGGCCACGAGCAGTACTTC. Amino acids: CASSEKRGHEQYF.

This clone was seen more than once but under ten times. The chain uses TRBV7-3 and TRBJ2-1; weak D call: TRBD2 (6 bases). V lost 3 bases to trimming and J lost 5 bases, with 17 bases between them. The CDR3 sequence is 16 residues long. CDR1 and CDR2 (germline): SGHTA, FQGTGA. The CDR3 coding sequence is TGTGCCAGCAGCTTTTCCGGGACTGGGGCAGACAATGAGCAGTTCTTC. Its translation is CASSFSGTGADNEQFF.

V gene TRBV6-6 combines with J gene TRBJ2-7; D might be TRBD1 (6 bases). The V and J ends lost 6 bases and 1 base respectively, with 10 bases between them. CDR1 MNHNY and CDR2 SVGAGI come from the germline V gene (reference sequence). The CDR3 loop spans 13 amino acids. The CDR3 sequence: CASRPGQSYEQYF. The CDR3 DNA sequence: TGTGCCAGCAGGCCCGGACAGTCCTACGAGCAGTACTTC.

This rearrangement joins TRBV6-6 to TRBJ1-5; possibly TRBD1 for D (5 bases). The V and J ends lost 7 bases and 3 bases respectively, with 13 bases between them. This CDR3 has 14 amino acids. In germline, CDR1 is MNHNY, CDR2 SVGAGI (reference sequence). Here the CDR3 reads CASIYAGNNQPQHF. CDR3 in DNA: TGTGCCAGCATTTATGCAGGGAACAATCAGCCCCAGCATTTT.

The chain is built from TRBV10-3 and TRBJ1-1, with unresolved D. In germline, CDR1 is ENHRY, CDR2 SYGVKD. The V gene lost 10 bases and the J gene lost 0 bases, with 12 bases spanning the gap. The CDR3 has 13 amino acids. This CDR3 reads CATNAVVNTEAFF. In DNA, the CDR3 is TGTGCCACCAATGCGGTGGTGAACACTGAAGCTTTCTTT.

The chain is built from TRBV9 and TRBJ2-1; the D is unclear. CDR1 is SGDLS, CDR2 YYNGEE, per germline. The CDR3 runs to 15 residues. V lost 4 bases and J 10 bases, leaving 21 bases between the germline ends. This chain's CDR3 is CASSPRSNPPREQFF. CDR3 DNA sequence: TGTGCCAGCAGCCCTAGGAGCAACCCGCCTAGGGAGCAGTTCTTC.

The chain has TRBV2 and TRBJ2-2; 7 nucleotides align to TRBD1. The junction had 6 bases not matched to a gene; V was cut back by 4 bases and J by 4 bases. Germline V lookup: CDR1 SNHLY, CDR2 FYNNEI. CDR3 length: 15 amino acids. CDR3 nucleotide sequence: TGTGCCAGCAGTGGGGGGACAGCCTTCACCGGGGAGCTGTTTTTT. This gives the protein CASSGGTAFTGELFF.

The chain employs TRBV5-1 and TRBJ1-4; a weak D match, TRBD1 (6 bases). Germline values: CDR1 SGHRS, CDR2 YFSETQ. V lost 3 bases and J lost 7, with 13 bases in between. CDR3 size: 14 residues. CDR3 nucleotide sequence: TGCGCCAGCAGCTACAGGGAGATGGGTGAAAAACTGTTTTTT. Protein sequence: CASSYREMGEKLFF.

This chain links TRBV2 with TRBJ1-2; possible D gene TRBD1, 6 bases. The CDR3 contains 13 residues. V lost 6 bases, J lost 8 bases, and 16 bases lay in between. Germline-derived CDR1 and CDR2 are SNHLY and FYNNEI. This CDR3 reads CASSELDRSGYTF. The CDR3 bases are TGTGCCAGCAGCGAACTCGACAGGTCAGGCTACACCTTC.

V gene TRBV11-3 combines with J gene TRBJ2-1; possible D gene TRBD2, 6 bases. The germline gives CDR1 SGHNT, CDR2 YENEEA. V lost 5 bases, J lost 9 bases, and 23 bases lay in between. CDR3 length equals 16 residues. DNA for the CDR3: TGTGCCAGCAGCATCCTGAAGGGACTCTCGTGGGGTGAGCAGTTCTTC. Amino acid sequence: CASSILKGLSWGEQFF.

The chain links TRBV6-1 to TRBJ1-5; 10 bases agree with TRBD1. The CDR3 spans 13 residues. V lost 6 bases to trimming and J lost 6 bases; unmatched junction nucleotides: 2. Germline lookup yields CDR1 MNHNS and CDR2 SASEGT. The CDR3: CASRTGGSQPQHF. The DNA for the CDR3 is TGTGCCAGCAGGACAGGGGGCAGTCAGCCCCAGCATTTT.